Given below is one T cell receptor (beta chain) in context. This sample was taken from a study of blood T cell repertoires in COVID-19. Looking at the study overall: Sample material is recorded as cDNA or gDNA derived from T cells, B-cell-depleted T cells, or PBMCs.

Study processing details: Scientists estimated how many nucleated cells there were by amplifying reference gene primers. Produced via immunoSEQ multiplex PCR; TCRdb's table is partial and in-frame only. V, J and clone size derive from that table, while D and trimming were established from the DNA sequence. The sample holds around 260,000 clones, approximately 83% seen once. The CDR3 length is 17 residues. Trimming at V came to 4 bases and at J to 1 base, leaving 8 bases not matched to a gene. Germline CDR1 and CDR2: SGHNT and YYREEE (reference sequence). The source material was peripheral blood. V and J are TRBV5-4 and TRBJ2-6, with 7 bases aligning to TRBD1. The clonotype comes from a woman aged 45-59 years who had recovered from COVID-19. CDR3 in amino acids: CASSDRESGSGANVLTF. DNA of the CDR3: TGTGCCAGCAGCGACAGGGAATCTGGATCTGGGGCCAACGTCCTGACTTTC.